This entry lists 21 T cell receptor beta chains sequenced from one sample in a study of blood T cell repertoires in COVID-19. The data were produced by immunoSEQ multiplex PCR, yet TCRdb's version contains in-frame clones alone and is incomplete. The sample has some 220,000 clones, around 80% seen once. Sample: peripheral blood. Receptors were obtained from a woman in her 70s with acute or convalescent COVID-19.

This chain links TRBV5-4 with TRBJ1-4; possibly TRBD1 for D (6 bases). The CDR3 has 16 residues. Trimming took 2 bases from V and 5 from J, leaving 16 bases between them. CDR1 is SGHNT, CDR2 YYREEE, per germline (reference sequence). The chain's CDR3 is CASSFGLQGRNEKLFF. The CDR3 DNA reads as TGTGCCAGCAGCTTTGGGTTACAGGGAAGGAATGAAAAACTGTTTTTT.

The gene calls are TRBV18 and TRBJ2-7, with a tentative D call TRBD2 (6 bases). The V end was cut by 3 bases, the J end by 3 bases, with 15 bases between. CDR1 KGHSH and CDR2 LQKENI come from the germline V gene. The CDR3 is 15 amino acids. DNA of the CDR3: TGTGCCAGCTCACCCGGGGGAGACAGATTCTACGAGCAGTACTTC. It yields the protein CASSPGGDRFYEQYF. The entire variable domain, with the rest obtained from reference TRBV18 and TRBJ2-7, is as follows: NAGVMQNPRHLVRRRGQEARLRCSPMKGHSHVYWYRQLPEEGLKFMVYLQKENIIDESGMPKERFSAEFPKEGPSILRIQQVVRGDSAAYFCASSPGGDRFYEQYFGPGTRLTVT.

This clone has only one observation. This sequence joins TRBV11-2 and TRBJ1-4, with TRBD1 identical over 9 bases. The CDR3 has 15 residues. CDR1 and CDR2 (germline): SGHAT, FQNNGV. Germline trimming cut 5 bases from V and 11 bases from J; bases unmatched to any gene: 12. The CDR3 protein is CASSLTGGEGNKLFF. The CDR3 DNA reads as TGTGCCAGCAGCCTTACAGGGGGCGAAGGGAATAAACTGTTTTTT.

The rearrangement joins TRBV7-2 to TRBJ2-3; D perhaps matches TRBD1 (5 bases). From germline, CDR1 is SGHTA and CDR2 FQGNSA. Trimming shortened V by 1 base and J by 6 bases, and 8 bases separated the two germline ends. This CDR3 is 13 amino acids long. CDR3 sequence: CASSLEDNDTQYF. For the CDR3, the DNA is TGTGCCAGCAGCTTAGAGGACAACGATACGCAGTATTTT.

The V and J genes are TRBV28 and TRBJ1-5; D not resolved. Trimming took off 3 bases at V and 0 bases at J, with 12 bases between the two ends. The CDR3 sequence is 16 residues long. Looked up from germline, CDR1 is MDHEN and CDR2 is SYDVKM. The CDR3 sequence: CASSFSGFYSNQPQHF. The CDR3 nucleotides read TGTGCCAGCAGTTTTTCGGGGTTCTATAGCAATCAGCCCCAGCATTTT.

This chain joins TRBV6-2 or TRBV6-3 and TRBJ1-4; TRBD1 is a possible D gene (6 bases). The CDR3 has 15 amino acids. V was shortened by 5 bases and J by 6 bases, with 16 bases between the two germline ends. CDR1 is MNHEY and CDR2 is SVGEGT in the germline V gene. The CDR3 DNA sequence: TGTGCCAGCAGTCCCTGGACAAACAGGGATGAAAAACTGTTTTTT. Its protein is CASSPWTNRDEKLFF.

The chain combines TRBV10-3 with TRBJ2-1; a possible D gene is TRBD1 (6 bases). Germline values: CDR1 ENHRY, CDR2 SYGVKD. The CDR3 extends over 15 amino acids. Trimming removed 4 bases at V and 3 bases at J, with 13 bases between. CDR3 protein: CAISADTGNYNEQFF. The CDR3 bases are TGTGCCATCAGTGCGGATACAGGGAACTACAATGAGCAGTTCTTC.

The genes are TRBV10-2 and TRBJ1-4; D is uncertain. V was clipped by 6 bases and J by 8 bases, with 13 bases between them. CDR1 is WSHSY and CDR2 is SAAADI in the germline V gene. The CDR3 is 13 residues long. CDR3 sequence (DNA): TGCGCCAGCAGCTCATACTATGGGGAAAAACTGTTTTTT. It specifies CASSSYYGEKLFF.

J is TRBJ1-1 and V is TRBV10-2; TRBD1 agrees at 12 bases. The CDR3 contains 17 residues. Trimming cost V 6 bases and J 5 bases; bases outside gene matches: 13. CDR1 is WSHSY, CDR2 SAAADI, per germline. Here the CDR3 reads CASSGAGTGGRGTEAFF. The CDR3 coding sequence is TGCGCCAGCAGCGGAGCCGGGACAGGGGGCCGTGGAACTGAAGCTTTCTTT.

This clone appeared once. V gene TRBV5-8 combines with J gene TRBJ2-5, with 8 bases matching TRBD2. The CDR3 is made up of 14 amino acids. Per germline, CDR1 SGHTS and CDR2 YDEGEE. After removal of 1 base from V and 4 bases from J, the junction contained 3 bases not matched to a gene. CDR3 nucleotide sequence: TGTGCCAGCAGCTTGCCGCTAGCGGGAGAGACCCAGTACTTC. As protein: CASSLPLAGETQYF.

This clone was found a few times. The same CDR3 also results from other DNA sequences found in this sample. The rearrangement links TRBV11-2 to TRBJ2-5; 9 positions agree with TRBD1. Germline V gives CDR1 SGHAT, CDR2 FQNNGV. The CDR3 extends over 13 amino acids. The V gene end was trimmed by 6 bases and the J gene end by 4 bases; junction bases not matched to a gene: 3. CDR3 coding DNA: TGTGCCAGCAGTCCGGGACAGGGAGAGACCCAGTACTTC. Its translation: CASSPGQGETQYF.

The CDR3 here is CASSGTSGGDTQYF. The CDR3 nucleotides read TGTGCCAGCAGCGGGACTAGCGGGGGGGACACGCAGTATTTT. The chain recombines TRBV6-5 with TRBJ2-3; TRBD2 agrees at 16 bases. The CDR3 covers 14 residues. Germline CDR1 reads MNHEY; CDR2 reads SVGAGI. V shed 6 bases and J 9 bases; nucleotides not matched to a gene: 3.

This chain connects TRBV2 to TRBJ2-7, with D possibly TRBD1 on 6 matching bases. CDR1 and CDR2 (germline): SNHLY, FYNNEI. V shed 1 base and J shed 0 bases, with 7 bases lying between them. The CDR3 runs to 14 residues. In DNA form, the CDR3 reads TGTGCCAGCAGTGAAGAGGACAGCTCCTACGAGCAGTACGTC. Its translation is CASSEEDSSYEQYV.

The rearrangement uses TRBV5-5 and TRBJ1-4, with 7 bases identical to TRBD1. CDR1 is SGHKS, CDR2 YYEKEE, per germline (reference sequence). V lost 4 bases and J lost 2; bases outside the gene matches: 8. The CDR3 loop spans 16 amino acids. The CDR3 spells CASSRQGTGTNEKLFF. The CDR3 region has the DNA TGTGCCAGCAGCCGACAGGGAACGGGGACTAATGAAAAACTGTTTTTT.

The rearrangement joins TRBV5-5 to TRBJ1-2; a weak D match, TRBD1 (5 bases). The germline V and J ends were trimmed by 0 bases and 8 bases, with 20 bases remaining between them. The germline CDR1 and CDR2 sequences are SGHKS and YYEKEE (reference sequence). The CDR3 loop spans 16 amino acids. CDR3 in amino acids: CASSLGVGLGAEGYTF. The CDR3 coding sequence is TGTGCCAGCAGCTTGGGGGTTGGTTTAGGGGCTGAGGGCTACACCTTC.

The chain employs TRBV19 and TRBJ2-2, with 7 bases aligning to TRBD2. The CDR3 runs 13 residues. The germline V gene encodes CDR1 LNHDA and CDR2 SQIVND (reference sequence). J lost 5 bases, V lost 5 bases, and 2 bases had no gene match. DNA for the CDR3: TGTGCCAGTAGTCCTAGCGGAACCGGGGAGCTGTTTTTT. As protein: CASSPSGTGELFF.

The chain recombines TRBV2 with TRBJ2-1; TRBD1 matches at 8 bases. Germline CDR1 reads SNHLY; CDR2 reads FYNNEI. The CDR3 is 15 amino acids. Trimming cost V 6 bases and J 5 bases; bases outside gene matches: 9. CDR3 in DNA: TGTGCCAGCAGGGGAGACAGGGGCGGACACAATGAGCAGTTCTTC. Its translation: CASRGDRGGHNEQFF.

In nucleotides, the CDR3 is TGTGCCAGCAGCGTAGGATACGCGCGGGGGGGCCAAGAGACCCAGTACTTC. Encoded protein: CASSVGYARGGQETQYF. This chain connects TRBV9 to TRBJ2-5; 9 bases map to TRBD2. Looked up from germline, CDR1 is SGDLS and CDR2 is YYNGEE. The CDR3 runs to 17 residues. J gave up 1 base and V 0 bases, and 7 bases lay outside the gene matches.

This sequence joins TRBV4-3 and TRBJ1-2; D ambiguous. Trimming cost V 0 bases and J 6 bases, with 14 bases left between them. This CDR3 contains 15 residues. Germline V lookup: CDR1 LGHNA, CDR2 YSLEER. CDR3 sequence reads: CASSQEQPSPHGYTF. The CDR3 coding sequence is TGCGCCAGCAGCCAAGAACAGCCCTCCCCACATGGCTACACCTTC.

The chain has TRBV7-6 and TRBJ2-3; 8 nucleotides match TRBD2. Losses at the gene ends were 3 bases for V and 3 bases for J; bases not matched to a gene: 5. Germline assignment: CDR1 SGHVS and CDR2 FNYEAQ. This CDR3 has 15 amino acids. In DNA, the CDR3 is TGTGCCAGCAGCTTTGGAAGCGGGGGAACAGATACGCAGTATTTT. Its translation is CASSFGSGGTDTQYF.

The V gene is TRBV5-1, the J gene TRBJ1-1; D gene uncertain. Germline V gene data show CDR1 as SGHRS and CDR2 as YFSETQ. The CDR3 consists of 14 residues. V was cut by 0 bases and J by 1 base, with 7 bases left in between. CDR3 residues: CASSLGEENTEAFF. The CDR3 DNA follows: TGCGCCAGCAGCTTGGGAGAAGAGAACACTGAAGCTTTCTTT.